This T cell receptor (beta chain) was sequenced during a study of shared clonotypes between healthy human individuals. Study-wide background: There were three CD4 naive, three CD4 memory, two CD8 naive and one CD8 memory plates per donor.

Deletions cut 6 bases from V and 2 bases from J, with 13 bases between. Germline CDR1 MNHNY, CDR2 SVGAGI (reference sequence). This CDR3 has 14 amino acids. TCRdb's copy holds only in-frame clones and misses some; the assay was immunoSEQ multiplex PCR. This repertoire shows 2,100,000 or so clones, roughly 95% found once; its top ten account for approximately 0.13%. The chain links TRBV6-6 to TRBJ1-2, with D perhaps matching TRBD1 (5 bases). Material: naive CD4+ T cells sorted from blood. As to subset: CD45RA+ positively selected. The sequence was collected from a man younger than 30 in good health. The CDR3 DNA is TGTGCCAGCAGAGCGGGACTTTACAACTATGGCTACACCTTC. Its translation: CASRAGLYNYGYTF.